The T cell receptor (beta chain) described here comes from a study of cytomegalovirus exposure and HLA in healthy donors (dated by TCRdb to the late 2010s). For context, the study as a whole: An earlier analysis of about 530 of the donors reported roughly 300 Gb of sequence data and roughly 120 million unique TCR beta sequences obtained from approximately 180 million T cells. Typing coverage differed by locus: A, B, C, DRB1 and DQB1 were typed in roughly 620-640 donors, DQA1 in about 500, DPA1 in some 610, and DPB1 in about 450. An earlier analysis of 587 of the donors used high-throughput TCR beta sequencing to judge whether each TCR beta V gene segment behaved as functional or pseudogenic. Using immunosequencing, the study profiled T cell repertoires from 640 or so subjects and related those repertoires to cytomegalovirus serostatus. A separate validation cohort of 100 to 150 different subjects was used in addition to the roughly 670-subject first cohort. In a later analysis, previously published TCR beta repertoires from more than 500 donors were re-analyzed and high-resolution HLA genotyping was added so that TCR occurrence patterns could be studied. To predict cytomegalovirus infection status, the study brought together high-throughput TCR immunosequencing, statistical association of individual TCRs with disease status, and machine learning. A later genetic analysis took genome-wide SNP genotypes for about 55% of the roughly 670 donors and used that subset as a discovery cohort. The later analysis used no new phenotypic data to find candidate immune exposures, relying instead on TCR beta sequences and their occurrence across donors. A handful of DR-DQ haplotypes were handled as single units for association and clustering because linkage in the cohort was strong. Of the 300 to 450 genotyped donors, 65% to 90% fell in the genetic ancestry cluster associated with self-reported Caucasian donors. An early release covering some 640 HLA-typed donors comprised approximately 300 gigabases of sequencing data and around 85 million unique TCR sequences. All discovery cohort repertoires had been generated using a single sequencing platform. The aim of the study was to test whether cataloging public T cell receptors could identify signatures of past pathogen exposure. Both class I and class II loci were covered by HLA typing, at four-digit resolution. Across some 400 genotyped donors of the cohort, an average of about 220,000 unique TCR beta nucleotide sequences per donor were sequenced, and roughly 18% of those sequences were non-productive. Alongside the repertoire data, information on donor age, sex, ethnicity and CMV serostatus was compiled.

The cohort was made up of 666 healthy bone marrow donors. All cohort members were sampled while nominally healthy, although unrecorded immune exposures were likely present. The donor tested CMV seronegative and was one of the 352 seronegative cohort members. A peripheral blood sample was provided by each donor, and peripheral blood mononuclear cells were used for TCR beta sequencing. Genomic DNA was extracted from the blood cell samples with the Qiagen DNeasy Blood Extraction Kit. The paper's findings and limits, for the study overall: When HLA alleles, especially DR and DQ, strongly co-occurred, TCR associations were difficult to assign to individual alleles. The study gave a list of 150 to 200 TCR beta chains associated with cytomegalovirus. A further reported finding was that TCR beta sequences accurately predicted the HLA-A and HLA-B alleles for most subjects in the first cohort. The only immune exposure information available for the cohort was CMV serostatus. Over 15 rarely observed V segments, including chromosome 9 orphons, were excluded from the earlier analysis of approximately 600 of the donors because counts were too low. Presence/absence analyses assumed roughly uniform sequencing depth across donors, an assumption that may not hold. Some IMGT-functional V segments, including TRBV6-2 and TRBV6-3, could not be distinguished by the 87-base-pair reads and were therefore excluded. Several of the top co-occurrence clusters appeared to be linked to parvovirus B19, influenza, CMV and Epstein-Barr virus, according to a later analysis. In vitro tests confirmed that a few of the cytomegalovirus-associated TCR beta chains recognize cytomegalovirus antigens. Only TCR beta chains were sequenced in this cohort, and the absence of alpha or paired-chain data limited detectable features. Because some donors lacked HLA typing at each locus, the association tests relied only on the typed subset. Compared with equally common non-associated chains, HLA-associated TCR beta chains in a later analysis were more clonally expanded and had lower generation probabilities. The authors suggested that the approach could potentially be extended to other disease states and immunological phenotypes. According to a later genetic analysis, donors in an Asian-associated ancestry cluster had fewer N-insertions in productive TCRs than the roughly 700-donor mean. While some public TCRs were present in many individuals, most TCR sequences turned up only very rarely across donors. In a later analysis, most CMV-associated TCR beta chains were found to appear HLA-restricted, with HLA associations seemingly driven largely by CMV exposure. V-gene and J-gene trimming of TCR beta chains was associated with a missense DCLRE1C variant in a later genetic analysis, and the association was replicated in an independent cohort. An earlier analysis of several hundred of the donors showed that most TCR beta V segments appeared in productive rearrangements either about 87% or about 30% of the time, which broadly matched IMGT annotations. The sequencing pipeline was judged likely to have produced a cluster of highly shared sequence variants as a technical artifact. In a later analysis, TCR association rates were found to vary across HLA loci, with the most associated TCRs seen for DRB1 alleles and the fewest for HLA-C alleles. The classifier was reported to diagnose cytomegalovirus status with high specificity and sensitivity in both the original cohort and the validation cohort. In a later analysis, 15,000 to 20,000 TCR beta sequences were associated with specific HLA alleles at a false discovery rate of 0.05. Linkage disequilibrium might explain the correlated functional status among segregating V segments, but an unknown experimental factor could not be excluded.

The germline V gene gives CDR1 as SGHTA and CDR2 as FQGTGA. The CDR3 has 13 amino acids, counting the end cysteine and phenylalanine. Just CDR3 DNA is preserved here, 39 bases in frame from base 1. Trimming at the junction amounts to 3 bases on V and 5 bases on J, and the germline ends lie 8 bases apart. On this clone itself: It lacks a known antigen. Within one base of it there is no much larger clone, and no base qualities were kept.

Library method: the immunoSEQ multiplex PCR assay. For the multiplex PCR, a mixture combining 60 forward primers for TCR Vbeta segments and 13 reverse primers for TCR Jbeta segments was used. Amplification of the CDR3 region of rearranged TCR beta genes was performed with a multiplex PCR assay on genomic DNA. The Illumina HiSeq System was used to sequence the amplified TCR beta libraries as 87-base-pair reads. In the original analysis: A later analysis tallied around 82 million unique TCR beta chains across the 700 or so repertoires, and about 10 million of those chains were shared by two or more donors. A nearest-neighbor algorithm error-corrected the raw reads and collapsed the reads into unique sequences, merging closely related sequences to remove PCR and sequencing errors. V, D and J gene segments were assigned by aligning CDR3 sequences to IMGT reference sequences. Each retained sequence needed at least a six-nucleotide match to both a V gene segment and a J gene segment. Rearrangements were called productive when the CDR3 lacked stop codons and stayed in frame with V and J; all others were non-productive. Following IMGT convention, CDR3 was defined as the stretch from the second conserved V-encoded cysteine up to the conserved J-encoded phenylalanine. In an earlier analysis of roughly 610 of the donors, sequences lacking an unambiguous match to a single V gene segment were excluded. An earlier analysis of 550 to 650 of the donors classified V segments as functional when productive rearrangements were above 56.7% and as segregating when the standard deviation between donors was above 5%. A statistical classification framework was built to diagnose cytomegalovirus status from the catalog of TCR beta chain sequences. In a later analysis, V and J genes were assigned by comparing TCR nucleotide sequences against IMGT/GENE-DB human TR gene sequences. A later analysis assigned CDR3 sequences and most-parsimonious VDJ recombination scenarios with the TCRdist pipeline. A later analysis defined each TCR beta chain by its CDR3 amino acid sequence plus V-gene family, and excluded reads lacking a unique V-gene family. As a way to deal with suspected cross-contamination and a sequencing artifact, a later analysis dropped 592 nucleotide sequences that were highly shared and had low generation probability. For each public chain, a later analysis derived a clonal expansion index from normalized ranks of inferred template counts within each repertoire. In a later analysis, generation probabilities were computed with a VDJ recombination model fitted to out-of-frame rearrangements, and the resulting probabilities were checked against IGoR. In a later analysis, TCR-TCR, TCR-HLA and TCR-CMV co-occurrence was scored with hypergeometric tests, and a repertoire-size bias correction was applied to TCR pairs. In a later analysis, false discovery rates were estimated by permuting HLA or CMV assignments 20 times. In a later analysis, co-occurring TCRs were grouped using DBSCAN, with TCRdist sequence similarity added in when clustering inside HLA-allele-positive subsets. Co-occurrence clustering excluded repertoires with fewer than 30,000 or more than 120,000 public chains, plus five with anomalous nucleotide sharing. The table comes from immuneACCESS by way of TCRdb, which keeps in-frame sequences with V and J called. Part of the clones is missing from these tables; in studies checked, under half for an unresolved V gene and the rest for unknown reasons. V and J calls and clone size are those listed in that table; D and trimming were worked out from the DNA. The sample has under 130,000 clones on record, approximately 83% of them singletons. The leading ten clones occupy 5% to 6.5% of the sample.

The rearranged segments are TRBV7-3 and TRBJ1-5, with the D gene not clear enough to name. Sequencing was carried out using PBMCs. The TCR was taken from a man younger than 35 in good health and CMV-seronegative. The CDR3 region reads CASSFQLDQPQHF. The DNA is TGTGCCAGCAGCTTTCAGTTGGATCAGCCCCAGCATTTT.